These T cell receptor beta chains were read from a single sample in a study of response to subunit inactivated influenza vaccine. TCRdb re-derived calls from the RT-PCR reads in MiXCR, one entry per CDR3 protein. The data hold around 650,000 distinct CDR3 sequences, with around 16% observed a single time. The source material was PBMCs from blood, sampled approximately 12 days after vaccination. The receptors originated from a man aged 45 to 65 who received an inactivated influenza vaccine. Both conserved end residues are part of each CDR3. A D gene is named only where the DNA matches it firmly. Clone size, where shown, is once, few, many, or a class for clones that have expanded.

clone_size	v_call	d_call	j_call	cdr3_nt	cdr3_aa
few	TRBV6-2/TRBV6-3	NA	TRBJ2-6	TGTGCCAGCAGTTACTTTGGAGCTGGGGCCAACGTCCTGACTTTC	CASSYFGAGANVLTF
many	TRBV29-1	NA	TRBJ2-3	TGCAGCGTTTTGGGGAGGTACACAGATACGCAGTATTTT	CSVLGRYTDTQYF
many	TRBV18	NA	TRBJ1-2	TGTGCCAGCTCACCACAGGGGATTAACTATGGCTACACCTTC	CASSPQGINYGYTF
NA	TRBV4-3	NA	TRBJ2-7	TGCGCCAGCAGCCAAGAACAGGTGTCCTACGAGCAGTACTTC	CASSQEQVSYEQYF
few	TRBV12-3/TRBV12-4	NA	TRBJ1-2	TGTGCCAGCCGGGGGAGGGAGGAAAACTATGGCTACACCTTC	CASRGREENYGYTF
few	TRBV11-2	NA	TRBJ2-3	TGTGCCAGCAGCTTGGAAACTACGGCGTTAAGAAAGTATTTT	CASSLETTALRKYF
NA	TRBV19	NA	TRBJ2-4	TGTGCCACCGGAGACAGGTCCAAAAACATTCAGTACTTC	CATGDRSKNIQYF
few	TRBV12-3/TRBV12-4	TRBD1	TRBJ2-7	TGTGCCAGCAGTACCGGGACAGGGGTTAACTGGGGGCAGTACTTC	CASSTGTGVNWGQYF
NA	TRBV15	NA	TRBJ1-1	TGTGCCACCAGCAGAGATTTGGGGGGTAAAGAAGCTTTCTTT	CATSRDLGGKEAFF
few	TRBV11-2	TRBD2	TRBJ2-1	TGTGCCAGCAGCCTTGACATGGGAGGGGTTGAGCAGTTCTTC	CASSLDMGGVEQFF
NA	TRBV7-9	NA	TRBJ2-1	TGTGCCAGCAGCCCTAGCCTCTTCTCTTCCGTTTACAATGAGCAGTTCTTC	CASSPSLFSSVYNEQFF
NA	TRBV7-9	NA	TRBJ1-1	TGTGCCAGCAGCTCGTTAAATACAGGGTTTTCTGAAGCTTTCTTT	CASSSLNTGFSEAFF
few	TRBV5-1	TRBD1	TRBJ2-2	TGCGCCAGCAGCGCAAAACAGGGGGCCCTGAGCACCGGGGAGCTGTTTTTT	CASSAKQGALSTGELFF
many	TRBV29-1	TRBD2	TRBJ2-7	TGCAGCGTTGCGGGAGGATCGAGCTCCTACGAGCAGTACTTC	CSVAGGSSSYEQYF
few	TRBV11-3	NA	TRBJ2-7	TGTGCCAGCAGCTTAGATGCGCGGGACGAGCAGTACTTC	CASSLDARDEQYF
NA	TRBV18	TRBD2	TRBJ2-3	TGTGCCAGCTCACCACCGTCACTAGCGGGCACAGATACGCAGTATTTT	CASSPPSLAGTDTQYF
NA	TRBV7-9	NA	TRBJ1-1	TGTGCCAGCAGCCAACAGGTGTGGTCCACTGAAGCTTTCTTT	CASSQQVWSTEAFF
NA	TRBV29-1	NA	TRBJ1-2	TGCAGCGTCGAATCGGGGGACTACACCTTC	CSVESGDYTF
NA	TRBV29-1	NA	TRBJ1-2	TGCAGCGTTGAAGATCGTACCGGGGTCGTCGCTAACTATGGCTACACCTTC	CSVEDRTGVVANYGYTF
NA	TRBV6-1	TRBD1	TRBJ1-2	TGTGCCAGCAGGAGACAGGGAACCAACTATGGCTACACCTTC	CASRRQGTNYGYTF
NA	TRBV10-3	TRBD2	TRBJ2-7	TGTGCCATCAGGCCTAGCGGCCACTACGAGCAGTACTTC	CAIRPSGHYEQYF
NA	TRBV6-2/TRBV6-3	NA	TRBJ2-1	TGTGCCAGCAGTTACTCGGGGGCCCCTTACAATGAGCAGTTCTTC	CASSYSGAPYNEQFF
few	TRBV28	TRBD2	TRBJ2-7	TGTGCCAGCAGTTTACTCCGACTAGCGGGGAATTCCTACGAGCAGTACTTC	CASSLLRLAGNSYEQYF
few	TRBV20-1	NA	TRBJ1-1	TGCAGTGCTAGGACACAAGGGAATGCGATCCCTGAAGCTTTCTTT	CSARTQGNAIPEAFF
NA	TRBV12-3/TRBV12-4	NA	TRBJ1-2	TGTGCCAGCAGCCCGAGTAGGACCTATGGCTACACCTTC	CASSPSRTYGYTF
few	TRBV5-1	NA	TRBJ2-1	TGCGCCAGCAGCTTGGCGCCCGCCGCGGGCAATGAGCAGTTCTTC	CASSLAPAAGNEQFF
few	TRBV3-1	TRBD1	TRBJ2-1	TGTGCCAGCAGCCCTGGGACAGGGGATTTTGGGGAGCAGTTCTTC	CASSPGTGDFGEQFF
NA	TRBV20-1	TRBD2	TRBJ2-1	TGCAGTGCCCGCTCGGCGGGAGAGGGTAGGTCCTACAATGAGCAGTTCTTC	CSARSAGEGRSYNEQFF
few	TRBV6-1	NA	TRBJ2-6	TGTGCCACACGGGACTCATGGTCTGGGGCCAACGTCCTGACTTTC	CATRDSWSGANVLTF
few	TRBV5-1	NA	TRBJ2-3	TGCGCCAGCAGCTTGTTTGCCACAGATACGCAGTATTTT	CASSLFATDTQYF
few	TRBV7-2	TRBD1	TRBJ1-2	TGTGCCAGCAGCCCCGACAGGGTGGGCGGCTACACCTTC	CASSPDRVGGYTF
NA	TRBV20-1	NA	TRBJ1-2	TGCAGTGCTAGAGATTCCAGGACCTATGGCTACACCTTC	CSARDSRTYGYTF
few	TRBV5-1	TRBD1	TRBJ2-3	TGCGCCAGCAGCGCAGGGACAGGGTTTCCTCGCACAGATACGCAGTATTTT	CASSAGTGFPRTDTQYF
few	TRBV18	TRBD2	TRBJ2-5	TGTGCCAGCTCACCACCGTTGTCGGGGGGCCAAGAGACCCAGTACTTC	CASSPPLSGGQETQYF
few	TRBV29-1	TRBD2	TRBJ2-7	TGCAGCGTTGGATTGGGAGGGTACGAGCAGTACTTC	CSVGLGGYEQYF
once	TRBV2	TRBD2	TRBJ2-1	TGTGCCAGCAGTGCACGTCCCGGGACTAGTTGGAACCCCATCCTCAATGAGCAGTTCTTC	CASSARPGTSWNPILNEQFF
NA	TRBV11-1	NA	TRBJ2-1	TGTGCCAGGGGCCCTGGGCTTTACAATGAGCAGTTCTTC	CARGPGLYNEQFF
few	TRBV24-1	NA	TRBJ2-3	TGTGCCACCAGTTTAGGAGGTGCCGAAAGCACAGATACGCAGTATTTT	CATSLGGAESTDTQYF
few	TRBV29-1	NA	TRBJ2-5	TGCAGCGTCGGGCTATCCCAAGAGACCCAGTACTTC	CSVGLSQETQYF
NA	TRBV5-1	TRBD1	TRBJ2-5	TGCGCCAGCCGCCGGGACAGGGGCGGCCAAGAGACCCAGTACTTC	CASRRDRGGQETQYF